The TCR beta chain under discussion was sequenced for a study of post-analysis software for immune sequencing data. Study background: Patients with relapsing-remitting, secondary progressive and progressive-relapsing multiple sclerosis courses were all represented.

Included in the TCR beta cDNA libraries were unique molecular identifiers. Starting from roughly 1.1 to 9.2 million T cells, the study yielded 450,000 to 500,000 cDNA molecules. TCRdb processed the PCR reads anew with MiXCR; each CDR3 protein has one entry. The sample consists of about 760,000 distinct CDR3 sequences, 30% of them appearing once. Germline V gene lookup returns CDR1 SGHRS and CDR2 YFSETQ. Trimming removed 2 bases at V and 2 bases at J, with 23 bases between. This CDR3 spans 19 amino acids. General study findings and limits: Several TRBV segments were more frequent in patients than controls; TRBV5-6, TRBV5-1 and TRBV20-1 belonged to this group. Clustering by F measure revealed strong co-clustering among samples prepared together in one batch.

In regard to this clonotype: The antigen is undetermined.

Source material: blood. The chain links TRBV5-1 to TRBJ2-1; tentatively, D is TRBD1 or TRBD2 (5 bases each). This TCR came from a girl under 18 with multiple sclerosis. The CDR3 region is CASSLRPATPGSPYNEQFF. DNA for the CDR3: TGCGCCAGCAGCTTACGACCGGCCACTCCAGGGAGCCCCTACAATGAGCAGTTCTTC. The whole variable domain, filled in from reference TRBV5-1 and TRBJ2-1, reads KAGVTQTPRYLIKTRGQQVTLSCSPISGHRSVSWYQQTPGQGLQFLFEYFSETQRNKGNFPGRFSGRQFSNSRSEMNVSTLELGDSALYLCASSLRPATPGSPYNEQFFGPGTRLTVL.